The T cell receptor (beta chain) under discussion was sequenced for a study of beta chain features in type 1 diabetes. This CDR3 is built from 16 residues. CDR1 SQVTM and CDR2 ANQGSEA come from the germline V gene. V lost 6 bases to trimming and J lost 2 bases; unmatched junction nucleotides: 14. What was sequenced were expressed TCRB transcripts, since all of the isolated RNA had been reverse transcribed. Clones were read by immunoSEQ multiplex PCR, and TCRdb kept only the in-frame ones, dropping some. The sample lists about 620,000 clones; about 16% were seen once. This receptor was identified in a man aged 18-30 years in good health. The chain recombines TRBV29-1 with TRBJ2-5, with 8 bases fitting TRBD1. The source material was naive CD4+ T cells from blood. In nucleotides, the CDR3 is TGCAGCGTCGGCAGGGGGCCACTCTCTATTCAAGAGACCCAGTACTTC. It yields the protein CSVGRGPLSIQETQYF.